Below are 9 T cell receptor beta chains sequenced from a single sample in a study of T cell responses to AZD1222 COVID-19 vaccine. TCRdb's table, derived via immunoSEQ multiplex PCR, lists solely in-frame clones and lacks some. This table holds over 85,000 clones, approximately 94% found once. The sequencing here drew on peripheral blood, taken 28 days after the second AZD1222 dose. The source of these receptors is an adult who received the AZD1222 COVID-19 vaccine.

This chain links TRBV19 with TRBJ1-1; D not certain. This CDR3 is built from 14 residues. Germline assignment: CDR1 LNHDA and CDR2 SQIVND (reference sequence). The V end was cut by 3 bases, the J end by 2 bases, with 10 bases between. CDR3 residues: CASSMGGGNTEAFF. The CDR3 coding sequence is TGTGCCAGTAGTATGGGCGGAGGTAACACTGAAGCTTTCTTT.

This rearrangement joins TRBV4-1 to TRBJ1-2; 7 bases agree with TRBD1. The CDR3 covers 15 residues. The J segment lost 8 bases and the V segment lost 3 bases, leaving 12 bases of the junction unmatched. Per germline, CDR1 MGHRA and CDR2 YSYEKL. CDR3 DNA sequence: TGCGCCAGCAGCCACGTAGACCGGGACAGACGCGGCTACACCTTC. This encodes CASSHVDRDRRGYTF.

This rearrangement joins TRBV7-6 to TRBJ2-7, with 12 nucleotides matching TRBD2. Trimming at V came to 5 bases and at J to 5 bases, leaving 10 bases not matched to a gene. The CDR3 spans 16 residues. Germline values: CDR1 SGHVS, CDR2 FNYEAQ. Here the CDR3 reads CASSVEVTSGGNEQYF. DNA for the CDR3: TGTGCCAGCAGCGTAGAGGTTACTAGCGGGGGGAACGAGCAGTACTTC.

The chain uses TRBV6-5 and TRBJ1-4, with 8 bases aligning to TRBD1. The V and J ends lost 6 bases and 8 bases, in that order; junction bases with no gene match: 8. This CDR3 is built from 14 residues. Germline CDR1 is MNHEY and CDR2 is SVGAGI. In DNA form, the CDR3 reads TGTGCCAGCAGACCCAACAGGGGGGGGGAAAAACTGTTTTTT. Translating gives CASRPNRGGEKLFF.

The CDR3 protein is CASSALQGMVYEQYF. The CDR3 DNA reads TGTGCCAGCTCAGCTCTACAGGGAATGGTCTACGAGCAGTACTTC. The chain has TRBV18 and TRBJ2-7, with a weak D call TRBD1 (6 bases). CDR1 KGHSH and CDR2 LQKENI come from the germline V gene. Deletions cut 5 bases from V and 3 bases from J, with 17 bases between. The length of the CDR3 is 15 residues.

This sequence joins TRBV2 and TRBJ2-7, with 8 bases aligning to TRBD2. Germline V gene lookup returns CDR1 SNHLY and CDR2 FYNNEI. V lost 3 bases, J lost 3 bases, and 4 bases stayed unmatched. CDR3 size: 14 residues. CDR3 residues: CASSEDGRGYEQYF. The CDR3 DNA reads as TGTGCCAGCAGTGAGGACGGGAGGGGCTACGAGCAGTACTTC.

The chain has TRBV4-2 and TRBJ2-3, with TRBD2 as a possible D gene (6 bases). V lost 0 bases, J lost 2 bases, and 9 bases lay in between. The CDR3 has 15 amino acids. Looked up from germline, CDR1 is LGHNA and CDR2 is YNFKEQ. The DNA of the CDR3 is TGTGCCAGCAGCCAAGAAGGCGGGGCCACAGATACGCAGTATTTT. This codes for CASSQEGGATDTQYF.

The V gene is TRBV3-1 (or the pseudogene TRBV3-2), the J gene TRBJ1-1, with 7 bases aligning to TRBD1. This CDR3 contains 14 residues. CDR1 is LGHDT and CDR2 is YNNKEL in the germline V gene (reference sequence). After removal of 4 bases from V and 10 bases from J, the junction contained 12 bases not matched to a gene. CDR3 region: CASSPETGSFGAFF. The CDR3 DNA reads TGTGCCAGCAGCCCGGAGACAGGGAGCTTTGGAGCTTTCTTT.

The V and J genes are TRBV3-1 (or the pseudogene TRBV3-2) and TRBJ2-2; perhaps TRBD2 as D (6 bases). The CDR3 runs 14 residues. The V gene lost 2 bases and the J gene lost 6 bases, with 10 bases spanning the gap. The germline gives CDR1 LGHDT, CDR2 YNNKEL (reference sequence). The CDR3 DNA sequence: TGTGCCAGCAGCCAACTGCGGGGTCCCGGGGAGCTGTTTTTT. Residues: CASSQLRGPGELFF.